The next 2 T cell receptor beta chains were all read from a single sample in a study of shared clonotypes between healthy human individuals (dated by TCRdb to 2018 to 2020). To prepare the library, the immunoSEQ multiplex PCR assay was applied. This immuneACCESS table, as held by TCRdb, lists in-frame sequences with V and J called but not all clones. Of the missing ones, under half trace to an unresolved V gene in checked studies; the others have no known cause. Recorded for this sample are around 640,000 clones; 90% to 97% of them occurred a single time. About 0.12% of the sample belongs to the ten largest clones. CD8 naive samples were CD45RO-negative cells positively selected for CCR7, giving a CD45RA+CCR7+ population that excluded TemRA cells. Sequencing was done on a sample of naive CD8+ T cells sorted from blood. This specimen's cell subset or site label, per the study, means: CD45RA+CCR7+. These receptors came from a woman in her 30s in good health.

As concerns this clone: Within the sample, other DNA sequences also encode this same CDR3. The chain joins TRBV13 to TRBJ2-3; D is undetermined. The CDR3 sequence is 12 residues long. CDR1 and CDR2 (germline): PRHDT, FYEKMQ (reference sequence). V shed 2 bases and J shed 3 bases, with 3 bases lying between them. CDR3 DNA sequence: TGTGCCAGCAGCTTATCGACAGATACGCAGTATTTT. Residues: CASSLSTDTQYF. The complete variable domain, with remaining parts taken from reference TRBV13 and TRBJ2-3, reads AAGVIQSPRHLIKEKRETATLKCYPIPRHDTVYWYQQGPGQDPQFLISFYEKMQSDKGSIPDRFSAQQFSDYHSELNMSSLELGDSALYFCASSLSTDTQYFGPGTRLTVL.

This chain joins TRBV25-1 and TRBJ2-3, with D possibly being TRBD2 (6 bases). This CDR3 region has 16 residues. The germline gives CDR1 MGHDK, CDR2 SYGVNS. The V and J ends lost 4 bases and 2 bases respectively, with 16 bases between them. The CDR3 region has the DNA TGTGCCAGCAGTGCCTCTTGGGCTAGCGCCACAGATACGCAGTATTTT. It is translated as CASSASWASATDTQYF.